The 30 T cell receptor beta chains below were found in one sample sequenced in a study of blood T cell repertoires in COVID-19. TCRdb keeps only in-frame clones here, not all; method: immunoSEQ multiplex PCR. The sample has 130,000 or so clones; over 75% are singletons. The sequenced material came from peripheral blood. The receptors shown here come from a man between 60 and 75 years old with active or convalescent COVID-19.

The chain couples TRBV9 to TRBJ2-1, with D possibly being TRBD1 (6 bases). The V end lost 0 bases, the J end lost 2 bases, and 12 bases lay between the germline ends. The CDR3 loop spans 16 amino acids. The germline gives CDR1 SGDLS, CDR2 YYNGEE. Here the CDR3 reads CASSVEGDAAYNEQFF. DNA for the CDR3: TGTGCCAGCAGCGTAGAGGGGGACGCCGCCTACAATGAGCAGTTCTTC.

The V call is TRBV27, the J call TRBJ1-2; 7 bases are a match to TRBD1. Trimming removed 8 bases from V and 3 bases from J; junction bases left unmatched: 3. The CDR3 totals 12 residues. Germline CDR1 MNHEY, CDR2 SMNVEV (reference sequence). The DNA of the CDR3 is TGTGCCAGCCGAGACAGGGACTATGGCTACACCTTC. As protein: CASRDRDYGYTF.

The rearrangement joins TRBV2 to TRBJ1-6; possibly TRBD1 for D (6 bases). Germline V CDR1 and CDR2: SNHLY, FYNNEI. The CDR3 length is 15 residues. Trimming cost V 7 bases and J 0 bases, with 10 bases left between them. The CDR3 region has the DNA TGTGCCAGCAATCCGGACAGCTCCTATAATTCACCCCTCCACTTT. Its protein product is CASNPDSSYNSPLHF.

Of note for this clone: The germline gene is not matched at one end of the junction; a read error may be the cause. The CDR3 region has the DNA TGTGCCAGCAGGTTGGATGGAGTCACAGATACGCAGTATTTT. Residues: CASRLDGVTDTQYF. The chain carries TRBV5-4 and TRBJ2-3; unclear D gene. Germline lookup yields CDR1 SGHNT and CDR2 YYREEE (reference sequence). There are 14 residues in the CDR3. Full variable domain (missing parts from reference TRBV5-4 and TRBJ2-3): ETGVTQSPTHLIKTRGQQVTLRCSSQSGHNTVSWYQQALGQGPQFIFQYYREEENGRGNFPPRFSGLQFPNYSSELNVNALELDDSALYLCASRLDGVTDTQYFGPGTRLTVL.

This chain links TRBV29-1 with TRBJ2-7, with 9 bases aligning to TRBD1. CDR1 and CDR2 (germline): SQVTM, ANQGSEA. Trimming at V came to 7 bases and at J to 3 bases, leaving 10 bases not matched to a gene. The CDR3 extends over 14 amino acids. The CDR3 is CSARGQGGYYEQYF. The CDR3, as DNA: TGCAGCGCTAGGGGACAGGGAGGGTACTACGAGCAGTACTTC.

This clone rates as medium-sized. This chain connects TRBV14 to TRBJ1-5; D remains unclear. Germline CDR1 and CDR2: SGHDN and FVKESK. The CDR3 length is 14 residues. With 3 bases removed from V and 0 bases from J, the gap between germline ends came to 6 bases. The CDR3 DNA sequence: TGTGCCAGCAGCCAGGGCTATAGCAATCAGCCCCAGCATTTT. It encodes CASSQGYSNQPQHF.

The chain combines TRBV30 with TRBJ1-6; 11 bases map to TRBD1. Germline V gives CDR1 GTSNPN, CDR2 SVGIG (reference sequence). CDR3 length equals 16 residues. V lost 1 base and J lost 12; bases outside the gene matches: 11. The CDR3 loop is CAWSARTGGQGGPLHF. CDR3 coding DNA: TGTGCCTGGAGTGCGAGGACAGGGGGCCAGGGGGGACCCCTCCACTTT.

The rearrangement links TRBV4-1 to TRBJ2-2; 10 positions agree with TRBD2. This CDR3 is 19 amino acids long. Germline V gene lookup returns CDR1 MGHRA and CDR2 YSYEKL. The J segment lost 3 bases and the V segment lost 1 base, leaving 11 bases of the junction unmatched. For the CDR3, the DNA is TGCGCCAGCAGCCAAGGTCCTAGCGGGAGTTTTAGTTACACCGGGGAGCTGTTTTTT. It translates to CASSQGPSGSFSYTGELFF.

The rearrangement links TRBV28 to TRBJ1-1, with D perhaps matching TRBD1 (5 bases). The CDR3 contains 14 residues. Germline lookup yields CDR1 MDHEN and CDR2 SYDVKM. Trimming took off 8 bases at V and 5 bases at J, with 18 bases between the two ends. For the CDR3, the DNA is TGTGCCAGCCGTGACCGGACAACCCCGACTGAAGCTTTCTTT. This gives the protein CASRDRTTPTEAFF.

By proportion, this clone is medium-sized. The same CDR3 can be traced to other DNA sequences in this sample. The rearrangement joins TRBV2 to TRBJ1-3; possible D gene TRBD1, 5 bases. The V end was cut by 4 bases, the J end by 4 bases, with 14 bases between. CDR3 length: 15 residues. Germline CDR1 and CDR2: SNHLY and FYNNEI. Written as DNA, the CDR3 is TGTGCCAGCAGTGTCGGGGGATCGGGAGGAAACACCATATATTTT. This gives the protein CASSVGGSGGNTIYF.

This clone has a single count. The V gene is TRBV20-1, the J gene TRBJ2-1, with TRBD2 matching over 8 bases. The germline V gene encodes CDR1 DFQATT and CDR2 SNEGSKA (reference sequence). V was pared by 3 bases and J by 6 bases, with 10 bases of the junction left unmatched. This CDR3 contains 15 residues. The CDR3 nucleotides are TGCAGTGCTAGTGACGGAGCGGGGGCGGGCAATGAGCAGTTCTTC. Translation gives CSASDGAGAGNEQFF.

This rearrangement joins TRBV7-8 to TRBJ1-6; 9 bases are shared with TRBD1. The CDR3 is 18 residues long. The ends lost 5 bases at V and 6 bases at J; junction bases unmatched: 14. Germline assignment: CDR1 SGHVS and CDR2 FQNEAQ. CDR3 sequence: CASSPGTGWRGPNSPLHF. The CDR3 DNA follows: TGTGCCAGCAGCCCTGGGACAGGGTGGAGGGGGCCTAATTCACCCCTCCACTTT.

This chain links TRBV9 with TRBJ2-1; 13 bases line up with TRBD2. Trimming took 3 bases from V and 8 from J; bases not matched to a gene: 5. Germline V gene sequence: CDR1 SGDLS, CDR2 YYNGEE. The CDR3 runs to 15 residues. The CDR3 DNA follows: TGTGCCAGCAGCGCGGGACTAGCGGGGCGGGATGAGCAGTTCTTC. It codes for CASSAGLAGRDEQFF.

This clone was detected only once. This chain's CDR3 is CASSLEGTDYEQYF. In DNA form, the CDR3 reads TGCGCCAGCAGCTTGGAAGGGACAGACTACGAGCAGTACTTC. The J gene is TRBJ2-7, the V gene TRBV5-1; 7 nucleotides agree with TRBD1. Germline V CDR1 and CDR2: SGHRS, YFSETQ. The CDR3 totals 14 residues. The trim removed 0 bases at V and 3 bases at J, leaving 3 bases unmatched.

The V gene is TRBV29-1, the J gene TRBJ1-2; 8 nucleotides line up with TRBD1. The V gene's germline CDR1 is SQVTM and CDR2 ANQGSEA. After removal of 4 bases from V and 4 bases from J, the junction contained 14 bases not matched to a gene. There are 16 residues in the CDR3. This CDR3 is CSVAIGQGISSYGYTF. The DNA for the CDR3 is TGCAGCGTTGCTATCGGACAGGGAATTTCTTCCTATGGCTACACCTTC.

The chain joins TRBV7-9 to TRBJ1-5; D ambiguous. The CDR3 runs 14 residues. Germline V gene lookup returns CDR1 SEHNR and CDR2 FQNEAQ (reference sequence). Deletions cut 3 bases from V and 0 bases from J, with 6 bases between. CDR3 nucleotide sequence: TGTGCCAGCAGCTTGGCCCATAGCAATCAGCCCCAGCATTTT. Amino acids: CASSLAHSNQPQHF.

CDR3 residues: CAWSARQGTNQPQHF. CDR3 nucleotide sequence: TGTGCCTGGAGTGCCCGGCAGGGGACCAATCAGCCCCAGCATTTT. The V gene is TRBV30, the J gene TRBJ1-5; perhaps TRBD1 as D (6 bases). The germline V and J ends were trimmed by 1 base and 3 bases, with 13 bases remaining between them. The CDR3 consists of 15 residues. The germline CDR1 and CDR2 sequences are GTSNPN and SVGIG (reference sequence).

CDR3 amino acids: CASSSRGQGGYGYTF. The CDR3 DNA reads as TGTGCCAGCAGTTCACGTGGACAGGGAGGCTATGGCTACACCTTC. The chain has TRBV27 and TRBJ1-2; 8 nucleotides match TRBD1. The ends lost 4 bases at V and 4 bases at J; junction bases unmatched: 8. In germline, CDR1 is MNHEY, CDR2 SMNVEV (reference sequence). The CDR3 has 15 amino acids.

This chain joins TRBV4-2 and TRBJ2-7; D perhaps matches TRBD2 (6 bases). This CDR3 comprises 16 residues. Germline assignment: CDR1 LGHNA and CDR2 YNFKEQ. Between the trimmed V and J ends, which lost 3 bases and 0 bases, there was a span of 15 bases. In nucleotides, the CDR3 is TGTGCCAGCAGCCAGAATAGGCGGGAACTCTCCTACGAGCAGTACTTC. This gives the protein CASSQNRRELSYEQYF.

The gene calls are TRBV9 and TRBJ2-7; 9 bases are shared with TRBD1. V dropped 3 bases and J dropped 6; count of bases not matched to a gene: 1. Germline V CDR1 and CDR2: SGDLS, YYNGEE. The CDR3 has 12 residues. CDR3 sequence (DNA): TGTGCCAGCAGCGGGACAGGGGCCGAGCAGTACTTC. This encodes CASSGTGAEQYF.

This clone was detected only once. CDR3 amino acids: CASSEGGREQFF. Here the CDR3 DNA reads TGTGCCAGCAGTGAGGGGGGGCGGGAGCAGTTCTTC. The V and J genes are TRBV25-1 and TRBJ2-1, with D possibly matching TRBD2 (7 bases). The CDR3 runs 12 residues. V lost 3 bases and J 10 bases, leaving 10 bases between the germline ends. From germline, CDR1 is MGHDK and CDR2 SYGVNS.

This clone was picked up a small number of times. The rearrangement joins TRBV13 to TRBJ1-2; no clear D gene. Trimming removed 5 bases from V and 6 bases from J, with 13 bases in between. The CDR3 is made up of 13 amino acids. CDR1 is PRHDT and CDR2 is FYEKMQ in the germline V gene (reference sequence). The CDR3 DNA reads as TGTGCCAGCAGCAGCCGGCAGCTAGATGGCTACACCTTC. Its protein is CASSSRQLDGYTF.

This clone was seen only once. The V gene is TRBV5-4, the J gene TRBJ2-7; no clear D. V was pared by 0 bases and J by 3 bases, with 10 bases between. The germline CDR1 and CDR2 sequences are SGHNT and YYREEE (reference sequence). The CDR3 is made up of 14 amino acids. The CDR3 nucleotides read TGTGCCAGCAGCTTGGGAGTAACGGTCTACGAGCAGTACTTC. It codes for CASSLGVTVYEQYF.

The V and J genes are TRBV28 and TRBJ2-5; D gene ambiguous. This CDR3 is 12 amino acids long. The germline V and J ends were trimmed by 7 bases and 5 bases, with 11 bases remaining between them. The germline gives CDR1 MDHEN, CDR2 SYDVKM. The CDR3: CASKWAGETQYF. For the CDR3, the DNA is TGTGCCAGCAAGTGGGCTGGGGAGACCCAGTACTTC.

V usage is TRBV10-3 and J usage is TRBJ2-3; a possible D gene is TRBD2 (5 bases). The germline gives CDR1 ENHRY, CDR2 SYGVKD. The CDR3 sequence is 12 residues long. The ends were cut back, 5 bases at V and 6 bases at J, with 9 bases in the middle. For the CDR3, the DNA is TGTGCCATCAGTATGGAGCGGGATACGCAGTATTTT. Residues: CAISMERDTQYF.

V usage is TRBV7-2 and J usage is TRBJ2-1; TRBD2 matches at 7 bases. The junction had 4 bases not matched to a gene; V was cut back by 5 bases and J by 0 bases. This CDR3 has 15 amino acids. The germline CDR1 and CDR2 sequences are SGHTA and FQGNSA. The CDR3 loop reads CASSPIAGSYNEQFF. The CDR3 bases are TGTGCCAGCAGCCCAATAGCGGGCTCCTACAATGAGCAGTTCTTC.

CDR3 in DNA: TGTGCCAGCAGACACAGGGACGCCACCGGGGAGCTGTTTTTT. It translates to CASRHRDATGELFF. The V call is TRBV7-8, the J call TRBJ2-2; weak D call: TRBD1 (6 bases). Germline CDR1 reads SGHVS; CDR2 reads FQNEAQ. The CDR3 spans 14 residues. V lost 6 bases and J lost 4, with 12 bases in between.

This clone occurred many times. This chain links TRBV12-3 or TRBV12-4 with TRBJ1-6; TRBD1 might be the D (5 bases). The CDR3 has 13 residues. Trimming left V 8 bases short and J 5 bases short, with 10 bases between. The DNA of the CDR3 is TGTGCCAGCCAGGGATGGGATAATTCACCCCTCCACTTT. This codes for CASQGWDNSPLHF.

The chain links TRBV5-8 to TRBJ2-3; 8 positions agree with TRBD2. This CDR3 has 16 residues. The V and J ends lost 0 bases and 1 base, in that order; junction bases with no gene match: 4. CDR1 and CDR2 (germline): SGHTS, YDEGEE. CDR3 nucleotides: TGTGCCAGCAGCTTGGGACTGACTAGCGGCACAGATACGCAGTATTTT. Protein: CASSLGLTSGTDTQYF.

The CDR3 here is CASSTRTGWAGANVLTF. In DNA form, the CDR3 reads TGTGCCAGCAGCACGAGGACAGGTTGGGCTGGGGCCAACGTCCTGACTTTC. The rearrangement uses TRBV5-8 and TRBJ2-6; 7 bases are shared with TRBD1. V dropped 4 bases and J dropped 2; count of bases not matched to a gene: 9. The V gene's germline CDR1 is SGHTS and CDR2 YDEGEE. The CDR3 runs to 17 residues.